This T cell receptor (beta chain) comes out of a study of beta chain features in type 1 diabetes. The sequenced template was cDNA made from the entire isolated RNA. Only in-frame clones appear in the TCRdb table, and some are missing; sequencing was by immunoSEQ multiplex PCR. The repertoire consists of about 160,000 clones, with roughly 9.1% occurring once and the leading ten covering less than 3%. Sorting of CD4+ naive, central memory, regulatory and stem cell-like memory cells was performed via CD45RO/CCR7/CD25/CD127/CD95/CD27. The germline V gene has CDR1 PRHDT and CDR2 FYEKMQ (reference sequence). The ends were cut back, 2 bases at V and 1 base at J, with 13 bases in the middle. The CDR3 totals 16 residues. This clone was detected a few times.

The receptor was derived from a woman aged 18-30 years in good health. J is TRBJ2-3 and V is TRBV13, with D tentatively TRBD1 (5 bases). Sequenced material: central memory CD4+ T cells from blood. The CDR3 spells CASSLKARVGTDTQYF. The CDR3, as DNA: TGTGCCAGCAGCTTAAAGGCCAGGGTGGGCACAGATACGCAGTATTTT.